The 8 T cell receptor beta chains below come from one sample, sequenced in a study of blood T cell repertoires in COVID-19. The protocol was immunoSEQ multiplex PCR, while the TCRdb copy is restricted to in-frame clones and leaves out a portion. Of tens of thousands of clones listed, about 80% were seen once; the top ten hold 19%. The sample was peripheral blood. The origin of the receptors is a human donor in a cohort sampled during active COVID-19.

This clone was recorded a few times. The chain joins TRBV10-2 to TRBJ1-2, with 8 bases identical to TRBD1. V gave up 6 bases and J gave up 13 bases; unmatched junction bases: 10. CDR3 length: 12 amino acids. The germline V gene has CDR1 WSHSY and CDR2 SAAADI. CDR3 sequence: CASRLSTGEGTF. Written as DNA, the CDR3 is TGCGCCAGCAGACTCTCGACAGGGGAAGGCACCTTC.

The chain links TRBV28 to TRBJ1-4, with 7 nucleotides matching TRBD1. Germline V gene data show CDR1 as MDHEN and CDR2 as SYDVKM. The CDR3 runs to 16 residues. V was pared by 3 bases and J by 3 bases, with 7 bases of the junction left unmatched. CDR3 sequence: CASSFSPGTANEKLFF. In nucleotides, the CDR3 is TGTGCCAGCAGTTTCAGCCCCGGGACAGCTAATGAAAAACTGTTTTTT.

This clone appeared a few times. The CDR3 DNA sequence: TGTGCCAGCAGCCTAAGATACGAGCAGTACTTC. Its translation: CASSLRYEQYF. The chain links TRBV5-6 to TRBJ2-7; D uncertain. Germline V lookup: CDR1 SGHDT, CDR2 YYEEEE. This CDR3 comprises 11 residues. V shed 4 bases and J shed 4 bases, with 6 bases lying between them.

This clone occurred a few times. The chain uses TRBV28 and TRBJ1-6, with D uncertain. Germline CDR1 and CDR2: MDHEN and SYDVKM. Trimming removed 2 bases from V and 10 bases from J, with 12 bases in between. There are 14 residues in the CDR3. This CDR3 reads CASSLEVLGSPLHF. The CDR3 nucleotides read TGTGCCAGCAGTTTAGAGGTTTTAGGATCACCCCTCCACTTT.

This clone was picked up a small number of times. The gene calls are TRBV7-2 and TRBJ2-3, with 9 bases fitting TRBD2. Germline-derived CDR1 and CDR2 are SGHTA and FQGNSA. This CDR3 region has 15 residues. V dropped 2 bases and J dropped 5; count of bases not matched to a gene: 5. This CDR3 is CASSLSAGGIDTQYF. Written as DNA, the CDR3 is TGTGCCAGCAGCTTATCGGCGGGAGGGATAGATACGCAGTATTTT.

This clone was seen a handful of times. DNA of the CDR3: TGTGCCAGTAGTCCTCCGACGGGAGACTATGGCTACACCTTC. This encodes CASSPPTGDYGYTF. This chain uses TRBV19 with TRBJ1-2; D unresolved. V lost 5 bases, J lost 3 bases, and 13 bases lay in between. The CDR3 sequence is 14 residues long. CDR1 LNHDA and CDR2 SQIVND come from the germline V gene (reference sequence).

DNA of the CDR3: TGTGCCAGTATGGGAGGGACTGAAGCTTTCTTT. Protein: CASMGGTEAFF. This chain uses TRBV19 with TRBJ1-1; D is ambiguous. Trimming removed 7 bases from V and 5 bases from J, with 8 bases in between. The V gene's germline CDR1 is LNHDA and CDR2 SQIVND (reference sequence). The CDR3 totals 11 residues.

The chain carries TRBV6-1 and TRBJ2-7, with TRBD2 matching 7 bases. CDR1 is MNHNS, CDR2 SASEGT, per germline. This CDR3 is built from 16 residues. V shed 4 bases, J shed 10 bases, and the junction held 19 bases outside the gene matches. The CDR3 is CASSVPGRTRGEGQYF. The CDR3 region has the DNA TGTGCCAGCAGTGTCCCCGGCCGGACTAGAGGGGAGGGCCAGTACTTC.